This T cell receptor beta chain was observed in a study of blood T cell repertoires in COVID-19. Looking at the study overall: PBMCs, B-cell-depleted T cells, or T cells provided the cDNA or gDNA that made up the material.

Study processing details: Quantification of nucleated cells was approximated via reference gene primer amplification. Only in-frame clones appear in the TCRdb table, and some are missing; sequencing was by immunoSEQ multiplex PCR. That table gives V, J and clone size, and the DNA gave D and trimming. Found here are roughly 250,000 clones, roughly 90% of them singletons; the top ten hold around 6%. Those enrolled, adults aged 18 to 89 years, came from roughly 23 US areas. The CDR3 sequence is 15 residues long. CDR1 is LGHNA, CDR2 YSLEER, per germline. V lost 0 bases to trimming and J lost 4 bases, with 11 bases between them.

This receptor was identified in a woman aged 25-40 years with acute COVID-19. V is TRBV4-3 and J is TRBJ2-3; tentatively, D is TRBD2 (6 bases). Material: PBMCs or T cells enriched from blood (not recorded which). CDR3 sequence (DNA): TGCGCCAGCAGCCAAGAACGGGAGATGTCAGATACGCAGTATTTT. Protein: CASSQEREMSDTQYF.